The 17 T cell receptor beta chains given below trace back to one sample, sequenced in a study of shared clonotypes between healthy human individuals. Profiling relied on immunoSEQ multiplex PCR, and the TCRdb table lists in-frame clones only, not all of them. The sample consists of around 2.1 million clones, about 92% of them appearing once. Naivety among CD8 cells was defined by CD45RO negativity and positive CCR7 selection, thereby excluding terminally differentiated effector memory CD45RA+ cells. The sample consisted of naive CD8+ T cells from PBMCs. These receptor sequences come from a man aged 18 to 35 in good health. Some clones in this sample may be carry-over from other donors' samples.

This rearrangement joins TRBV19 to TRBJ2-3; D call uncertain. The V gene lost 8 bases and the J gene lost 0 bases, with 9 bases spanning the gap. There are 13 residues in the CDR3. Germline CDR1 reads LNHDA; CDR2 reads SQIVND (reference sequence). DNA of the CDR3: TGTGCCAGTTCGGCGGTTAGCACAGATACGCAGTATTTT. This translates into CASSAVSTDTQYF.

This chain joins TRBV28 and TRBJ2-5, with 7 nucleotides matching TRBD1. The J call could be wrong; TRBJ2-7 is a better fit for the DNA end. The CDR3 spans 14 residues. The germline V gene encodes CDR1 MDHEN and CDR2 SYDVKM. The CDR3 loop reads CASSFGTAVYEQYF. In DNA form, the CDR3 reads TGTGCCAGCAGTTTTGGGACAGCCGTTTACGAGCAGTACTTC.

V and J are TRBV29-1 and TRBJ2-7; D may be TRBD1 (6 bases). Looked up from germline, CDR1 is SQVTM and CDR2 is ANQGSEA. V was trimmed by 6 bases and J by 4 bases, leaving 19 bases between them. CDR3 length: 14 amino acids. CDR3: CSVVGQGLLYEQYF. For the CDR3, the DNA is TGCAGCGTAGTAGGGCAGGGGCTATTGTACGAGCAGTACTTC.

The chain has TRBV4-3 and TRBJ2-1; 8 bases map to TRBD2. After removal of 1 base from V and 4 bases from J, the junction contained 15 bases not matched to a gene. The CDR3 covers 19 residues. Germline CDR1 LGHNA, CDR2 YSLEER. CDR3 region: CASSQGGVLEVAGYNEQFF. The CDR3 DNA reads TGCGCCAGCAGCCAAGGGGGCGTTTTGGAAGTAGCGGGATACAATGAGCAGTTCTTC.

Here the CDR3 DNA reads TGTGCCAGCAGTCGCGGGCCCCTCGACCCGTTCTTC. This gives the protein CASSRGPLDPFF. The chain has TRBV27 and TRBJ2-1, with a tentative D call TRBD2 (5 bases). The CDR3 length is 12 residues. V shed 5 bases and J shed 15 bases, with 17 bases lying between them. Germline loops: CDR1 MNHEY, CDR2 SMNVEV (reference sequence).

In its sample, this clone was seen once. The gene calls are TRBV30 and TRBJ1-2; D is unclear. V was shortened by 3 bases and J by 3 bases, with 20 bases between the two germline ends. The CDR3 has 16 amino acids. From germline, CDR1 is GTSNPN and CDR2 SVGIG (reference sequence). CDR3 nucleotides: TGTGCCTGGAGCCCCCCTATCTCGCTGAGGGACTATGGCTACACCTTC. It specifies CAWSPPISLRDYGYTF.

The chain is built from TRBV13 and TRBJ1-5; D may be TRBD1 (5 bases). The CDR3 contains 13 residues. The germline V gene has CDR1 PRHDT and CDR2 FYEKMQ (reference sequence). Trimming cost V 6 bases and J 6 bases, with 12 bases left between them. CDR3 bases: TGTGCCAGCAGTGAAGAAGGGGCTCAGCCCCAGCATTTT. Translated: CASSEEGAQPQHF. The full variable domain, rest sourced from reference TRBV13 and TRBJ1-5, is AAGVIQSPRHLIKEKRETATLKCYPIPRHDTVYWYQQGPGQDPQFLISFYEKMQSDKGSIPDRFSAQQFSDYHSELNMSSLELGDSALYFCASSEEGAQPQHFGDGTRLSIL.

In regard to this clone: The same CDR3 arises from other DNA sequences in this sample as well. The chain is built from TRBV29-1 and TRBJ2-7, with a weak D call TRBD1 (6 bases). Trimming removed 7 bases at V and 3 bases at J, with 13 bases between. This CDR3 has 12 residues. Germline CDR1 SQVTM, CDR2 ANQGSEA. CDR3 protein: CSAGTPNYEQYF. As DNA, the CDR3 is TGCAGCGCTGGGACACCCAACTACGAGCAGTACTTC.

This clone was detected once. The CDR3 DNA reads TGTGCCTGGACAGGGGGTGGCAGGGCCCAAGAGACCCAGTACTTC. Amino acid sequence: CAWTGGGRAQETQYF. The chain combines TRBV30 with TRBJ2-5; 7 bases fit TRBD1. The CDR3 contains 15 residues. Unmatched junction bases numbered 9, after V lost 4 bases and J lost 1 base. From germline, CDR1 is GTSNPN and CDR2 SVGIG (reference sequence).

CDR3 sequence reads: CASSLLGGPTGELFF. The DNA for the CDR3 is TGCGCCAGCAGTTTATTAGGGGGCCCCACCGGGGAGCTGTTTTTT. The chain recombines TRBV10-2 with TRBJ2-2; 7 bases map to TRBD1. CDR1 and CDR2 (germline): WSHSY, SAAADI. The CDR3 has 15 amino acids. V was pared by 5 bases and J by 4 bases, with 7 bases of the junction left unmatched.

The genes are TRBV7-2 and TRBJ2-2; a possible D gene is TRBD1 (6 bases). The germline CDR1 and CDR2 sequences are SGHTA and FQGNSA. The V and J ends lost 4 bases and 0 bases respectively, with 9 bases between them. This CDR3 is 15 amino acids long. The CDR3 protein is CASSSRQANTGELFF. In DNA, the CDR3 is TGTGCCAGCAGCTCCAGACAGGCGAACACCGGGGAGCTGTTTTTT. The variable domain in full, with the rest retrieved from reference TRBV7-2 and TRBJ2-2, is GAGVSQSPSNKVTEKGKDVELRCDPISGHTALYWYRQSLGQGLEFLIYFQGNSAPDKSGLPSDRFSAERTGGSVSTLTIQRTQQEDSAVYLCASSSRQANTGELFFGEGSRLTVL.

This chain joins TRBV14 and TRBJ1-5; TRBD1 might be the D (6 bases). Looked up from germline, CDR1 is SGHDN and CDR2 is FVKESK. V was trimmed by 9 bases and J by 0 bases, leaving 12 bases between them. This CDR3 has 14 amino acids. CDR3 residues: CARDSASSNQPQHF. CDR3 nucleotides: TGTGCCAGGGACAGCGCCAGTAGCAATCAGCCCCAGCATTTT. The whole variable domain, remainder taken from reference TRBV14 and TRBJ1-5, is EAGVTQFPSHSVIEKGQTVTLRCDPISGHDNLYWYRRVMGKEIKFLLHFVKESKQDESGMPNNRFLAERTGGTYSTLKVQPAELEDSGVYFCARDSASSNQPQHFGDGTRLSIL.

The chain employs TRBV10-1 and TRBJ1-5; no firm D call. Trimming took 5 bases from V and 4 from J, leaving 9 bases between them. CDR3 length: 13 amino acids. Germline V CDR1 and CDR2: WNHNN, SYGVQD (reference sequence). DNA for the CDR3: TGCGCCAGCAGTTTGGGGAGGAATCAGCCCCAGCATTTT. Translating it yields CASSLGRNQPQHF.

On this clone itself: Other nucleotide sequences in the sample specify the same CDR3. This rearrangement joins TRBV9 to TRBJ1-2; D unclear. Germline lookup yields CDR1 SGDLS and CDR2 YYNGEE. This CDR3 contains 12 residues. The V end was cut by 2 bases, the J end by 2 bases, with 4 bases between. The CDR3 protein is CASSVGNYGYTF. The DNA for the CDR3 is TGTGCCAGCAGCGTCGGGAACTATGGCTACACCTTC.

The chain recombines TRBV2 with TRBJ2-1, with D hard to call. Trimming cost V 0 bases and J 4 bases, with 13 bases left between them. The CDR3 spans 16 residues. CDR1 SNHLY and CDR2 FYNNEI come from the germline V gene. CDR3 nucleotides: TGTGCCAGCAGTGAAGCGCCTTCCGCAGGATACAATGAGCAGTTCTTC. Translated, it gives CASSEAPSAGYNEQFF.

V gene TRBV10-3 combines with J gene TRBJ2-2; 11 positions agree with TRBD2. The J segment lost 1 base and the V segment lost 3 bases, leaving 13 bases of the junction unmatched. Germline V gene lookup returns CDR1 ENHRY and CDR2 SYGVKD. The CDR3 totals 20 residues. CDR3 sequence reads: CAISDRVGTSGRLNTGELFF. CDR3 DNA: TGTGCCATCAGTGATAGAGTTGGGACTAGCGGCAGATTGAACACCGGGGAGCTGTTTTTT.

This clone was seen once. The chain couples TRBV29-1 to TRBJ2-1, with D possibly TRBD2 on 6 matching bases. The CDR3 contains 12 residues. V shed 6 bases and J shed 9 bases, with 15 bases lying between them. Germline assignment: CDR1 SQVTM and CDR2 ANQGSEA. As DNA, the CDR3 is TGCAGCGTGGGACTCCAACCCAGTGAGCAGTTCTTC. This gives the protein CSVGLQPSEQFF.